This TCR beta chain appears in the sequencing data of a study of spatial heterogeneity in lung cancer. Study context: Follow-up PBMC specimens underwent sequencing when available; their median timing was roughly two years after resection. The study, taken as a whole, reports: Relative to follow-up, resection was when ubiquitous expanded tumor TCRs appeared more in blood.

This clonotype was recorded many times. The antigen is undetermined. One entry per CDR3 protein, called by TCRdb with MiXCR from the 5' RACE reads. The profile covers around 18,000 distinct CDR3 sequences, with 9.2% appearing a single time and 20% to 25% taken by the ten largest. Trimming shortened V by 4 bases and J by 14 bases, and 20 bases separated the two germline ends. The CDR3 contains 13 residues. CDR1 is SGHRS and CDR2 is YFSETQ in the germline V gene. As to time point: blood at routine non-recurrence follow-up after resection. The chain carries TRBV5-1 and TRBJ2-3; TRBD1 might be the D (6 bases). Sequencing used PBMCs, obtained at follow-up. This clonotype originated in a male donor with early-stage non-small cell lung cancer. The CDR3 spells CASSPETGIRWYF. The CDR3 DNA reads TGCGCCAGCAGCCCCGAAACAGGGATTCGTTGGTATTTT.